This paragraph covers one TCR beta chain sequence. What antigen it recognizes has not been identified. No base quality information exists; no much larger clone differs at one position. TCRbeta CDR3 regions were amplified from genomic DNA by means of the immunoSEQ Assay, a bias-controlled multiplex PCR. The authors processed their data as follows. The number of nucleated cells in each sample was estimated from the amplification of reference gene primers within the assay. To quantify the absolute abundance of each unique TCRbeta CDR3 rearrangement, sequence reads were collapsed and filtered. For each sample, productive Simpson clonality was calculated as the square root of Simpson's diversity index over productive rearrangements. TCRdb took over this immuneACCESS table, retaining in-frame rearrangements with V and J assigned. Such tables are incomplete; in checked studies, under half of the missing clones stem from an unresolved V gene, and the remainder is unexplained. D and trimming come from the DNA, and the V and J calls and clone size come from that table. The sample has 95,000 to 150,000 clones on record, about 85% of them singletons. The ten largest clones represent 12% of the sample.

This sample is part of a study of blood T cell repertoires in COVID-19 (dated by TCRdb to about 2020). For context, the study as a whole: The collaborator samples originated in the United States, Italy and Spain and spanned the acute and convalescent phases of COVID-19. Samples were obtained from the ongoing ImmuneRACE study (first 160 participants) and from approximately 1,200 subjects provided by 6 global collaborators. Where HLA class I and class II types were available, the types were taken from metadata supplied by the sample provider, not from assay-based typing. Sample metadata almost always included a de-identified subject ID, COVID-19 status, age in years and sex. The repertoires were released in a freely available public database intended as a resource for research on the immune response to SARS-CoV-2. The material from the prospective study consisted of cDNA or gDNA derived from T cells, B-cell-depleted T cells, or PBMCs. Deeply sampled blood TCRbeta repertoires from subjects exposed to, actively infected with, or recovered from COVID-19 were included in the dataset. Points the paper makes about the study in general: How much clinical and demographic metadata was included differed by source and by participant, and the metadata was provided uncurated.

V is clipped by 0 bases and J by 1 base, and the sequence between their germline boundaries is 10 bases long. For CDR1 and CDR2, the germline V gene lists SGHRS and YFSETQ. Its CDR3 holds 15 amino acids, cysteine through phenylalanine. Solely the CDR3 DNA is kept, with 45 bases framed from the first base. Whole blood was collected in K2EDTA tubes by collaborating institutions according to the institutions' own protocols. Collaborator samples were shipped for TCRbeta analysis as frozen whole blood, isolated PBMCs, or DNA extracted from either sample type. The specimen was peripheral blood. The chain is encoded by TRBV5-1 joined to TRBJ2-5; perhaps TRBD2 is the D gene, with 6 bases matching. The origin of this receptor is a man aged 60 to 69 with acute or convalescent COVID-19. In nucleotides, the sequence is TGCGCCAGCAGCTTGGCGGGGACTGTCCAAGAGACCCAGTACTTC. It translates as CASSLAGTVQETQYF.